Shown below are 28 T cell receptor beta chains from a single sample sequenced in a study of identical twins. MiXCR, applied by TCRdb to the 5' RACE reads, yields one record per CDR3 protein. Altogether about 240,000 distinct CDR3 sequences are present, 6.5% to 9% being singletons, with the ten largest covering under 6.5%. These same records also appear under a second study, on yellow fever vaccine responses in identical twins.

The sample comprised CD8+ T cells sorted from blood. The receptors originated from a woman aged 18-29 years in good health.

CDR3 amino acids: CASSSRDLNEQFF. CDR3 nucleotide sequence: TGTGCCAGCAGCTCCCGGGACCTCAATGAGCAGTTCTTC. The rearrangement joins TRBV7-8 to TRBJ2-1, with D perhaps assigned TRBD1 or TRBD2 (5 bases each). CDR1 SGHVS and CDR2 FQNEAQ come from the germline V gene. CDR3 size: 13 residues. Trimming shortened V by 4 bases and J by 6 bases, and 10 bases separated the two germline ends.

This rearrangement joins TRBV7-8 to TRBJ2-1; D possibly corresponds to TRBD1 (6 bases). Germline CDR1 reads SGHVS; CDR2 reads FQNEAQ. The germline V and J ends were trimmed by 2 bases and 0 bases, with 17 bases remaining between them. There are 18 residues in the CDR3. CDR3 in amino acids: CASSLLALQGSSYNEQFF. CDR3 nucleotides: TGTGCCAGCAGCTTACTGGCCCTACAGGGCAGCTCCTACAATGAGCAGTTCTTC.

This clonotype was seen more than once but under ten times. The chain is built from TRBV20-1 and TRBJ2-7, with 9 positions matching TRBD2. The trim removed 0 bases at V and 3 bases at J, leaving 6 bases unmatched. CDR1 and CDR2 (germline): DFQATT, SNEGSKA (reference sequence). The CDR3 sequence is 15 residues long. The CDR3 bases are TGCAGTGCTAGAGAGACCGGGACTAGCTACTACGAGCAGTACTTC. Amino acid sequence: CSARETGTSYYEQYF.

The chain has TRBV12-3 or TRBV12-4 and TRBJ2-7; D is perhaps TRBD1 (5 bases). This CDR3 comprises 14 residues. Trimming stripped 1 base from V and 2 bases from J, with 9 bases between. The CDR3 sequence: CASSLGGLPYEQYF. CDR3 in DNA: TGTGCCAGCAGTTTAGGGGGCCTCCCCTACGAGCAGTACTTC.

This clonotype was recorded at least ten times. J is TRBJ2-1 and V is TRBV14, with 13 bases fitting TRBD2. The junction had 5 bases not matched to a gene; V was cut back by 5 bases and J by 10 bases. Germline CDR1 SGHDN, CDR2 FVKESK. CDR3 length equals 14 residues. CDR3 region: CASSFTGLAGEQFF. CDR3 bases: TGTGCCAGCAGCTTTACGGGACTAGCGGGAGAGCAGTTCTTC.

This clonotype was observed many times. DNA for the CDR3: TGTGCCAGCAGCCAAGTGGGAGGGAGTTATGGCTACACCTTC. Translating it yields CASSQVGGSYGYTF. The J gene is TRBJ1-2, the V gene TRBV14; D unresolved. Germline V gene lookup returns CDR1 SGHDN and CDR2 FVKESK. CDR3 length: 14 residues. V lost 1 base to trimming and J lost 5 bases, with 11 bases between them.

This clonotype was counted a few times. The chain links TRBV12-5 to TRBJ1-3; D may be TRBD1 (5 bases). The germline V and J ends were trimmed by 0 bases and 0 bases, with 15 bases remaining between them. Germline lookup yields CDR1 LGHNT and CDR2 FRNRAP. The CDR3 totals 18 residues. The CDR3 DNA reads as TGTGCTAGTGGTTTGGTTAACAGGAACTTCCTCTCTGGAAACACCATATATTTT. It encodes CASGLVNRNFLSGNTIYF.

This clonotype was picked up a small number of times. This chain connects TRBV20-1 to TRBJ2-1; TRBD2 matches 7 bases. Trimming removed 2 bases from V and 4 bases from J; junction bases left unmatched: 11. Germline loops: CDR1 DFQATT, CDR2 SNEGSKA (reference sequence). This CDR3 is built from 16 residues. The CDR3, as DNA: TGCAGTGCTAGACCAACCGTGCGGGAGTGGTACAATGAGCAGTTCTTC. Encoded protein: CSARPTVREWYNEQFF.

This chain links TRBV20-1 with TRBJ1-2, with TRBD1 identical over 7 bases. Germline V lookup: CDR1 DFQATT, CDR2 SNEGSKA (reference sequence). V was pared by 8 bases and J by 2 bases, with 11 bases of the junction left unmatched. CDR3 length: 14 residues. The CDR3: CSPYPGTANYGYTF. CDR3 nucleotides: TGCAGTCCCTACCCCGGGACAGCAAACTATGGCTACACCTTC.

A few counts support this clonotype. The chain recombines TRBV14 with TRBJ2-3; 7 bases fit TRBD2. Germline V gene sequence: CDR1 SGHDN, CDR2 FVKESK. The CDR3 consists of 16 residues. Trimming at V came to 0 bases and at J to 1 base, leaving 4 bases not matched to a gene. CDR3 amino acids: CASSQDREGGTDTQYF. DNA for the CDR3: TGTGCCAGCAGCCAAGACAGGGAGGGCGGCACAGATACGCAGTATTTT. The full variable domain, its missing parts supplied by reference TRBV14 and TRBJ2-3, is EAGVTQFPSHSVIEKGQTVTLRCDPISGHDNLYWYRRVMGKEIKFLLHFVKESKQDESGMPNNRFLAERTGGTYSTLKVQPAELEDSGVYFCASSQDREGGTDTQYFGPGTRLTVL.

J is TRBJ1-3 and V is TRBV6-1; D might be TRBD1 (5 bases). The germline CDR1 and CDR2 sequences are MNHNS and SASEGT. The length of the CDR3 is 15 residues. Trimming pared 7 bases from V and 0 bases from J, leaving 13 bases between. In DNA, the CDR3 is TGTGCCAGCACCGAGGATGGGGGCTCTGGAAACACCATATATTTT. Translated: CASTEDGGSGNTIYF.

This clonotype was seen a handful of times. V usage is TRBV6-1 and J usage is TRBJ2-1, with D perhaps given as TRBD1 or TRBD2 (6 bases each). CDR1 and CDR2 from the germline V gene are MNHNS and SASEGT. The CDR3 covers 16 residues. Deletions cut 10 bases from V and 0 bases from J, with 19 bases between. This CDR3 is CATRGGSGHSYNEQFF. DNA of the CDR3: TGTGCCACCCGAGGGGGTAGCGGACACTCCTACAATGAGCAGTTCTTC.

The genes are TRBV11-2 and TRBJ2-7; 7 bases line up with TRBD2. The CDR3 runs to 15 residues. V was clipped by 1 base and J by 0 bases; unmatched bases: 3. The germline CDR1 and CDR2 sequences are SGHAT and FQNNGV. This CDR3 reads CASSLGGSPSYEQYF. The CDR3 coding sequence is TGTGCCAGCAGCTTAGGCGGGAGCCCCTCCTACGAGCAGTACTTC.

This clonotype was seen only a few times. The chain has TRBV29-1 and TRBJ2-5; the D gene could be TRBD1 or TRBD2 (5 bases each). The germline gives CDR1 SQVTM, CDR2 ANQGSEA. V lost 2 bases, J lost 4 bases, and 8 bases lay in between. This CDR3 comprises 12 residues. The CDR3 DNA is TGCAGCGTTGAAAGGGACGGAGAGACCCAGTACTTC. Residues: CSVERDGETQYF.

This clonotype was observed many times. The rearrangement links TRBV24-1 to TRBJ2-1; 7 bases align to TRBD2. CDR1 is KGHDR and CDR2 is SFDVKD in the germline V gene. This CDR3 has 14 amino acids. Trimming cost V 4 bases and J 6 bases; bases outside gene matches: 5. The CDR3 DNA reads as TGTGCCACCAGTGACCGGACTAGACTCAATGAGCAGTTCTTC. It encodes CATSDRTRLNEQFF.

This clonotype was seen only a few times. CDR3 DNA: TGCAGCGTTGAAAATACAGGCCTGGACTATGGCTACACCTTC. Protein: CSVENTGLDYGYTF. J is TRBJ1-2 and V is TRBV29-1; a weak D match, TRBD1 (5 bases). This CDR3 comprises 14 residues. From germline, CDR1 is SQVTM and CDR2 ANQGSEA. Trimming removed 2 bases at V and 3 bases at J, with 13 bases between. The full variable domain, with the rest looked up from reference TRBV29-1 and TRBJ1-2, is SAVISQKPSRDICQRGTSLTIQCQVDSQVTMMFWYRQQPGQSLTLIATANQGSEATYESGFVIDKFPISRPNLTFSTLTVSNMSPEDSSIYLCSVENTGLDYGYTFGSGTRLTVV.

The J gene is TRBJ2-1, the V gene TRBV20-1; 12 bases align to TRBD2. The CDR3 covers 15 residues. V gave up 5 bases and J gave up 2 bases; unmatched junction bases: 4. CDR1 is DFQATT, CDR2 SNEGSKA, per germline (reference sequence). CDR3 bases: TGCAGTGCTTCCCCTAGCGGGGGGGCCTACAATGAGCAGTTCTTC. Amino acids: CSASPSGGAYNEQFF.

The sample holds a few counts of this clonotype. The J gene is TRBJ2-5, the V gene TRBV20-1, with 11 positions matching TRBD2. V trimming: 0 bases; J trimming: 2 bases; junction bases outside the gene matches: 5. Per the germline V gene, CDR1 is DFQATT and CDR2 is SNEGSKA (reference sequence). There are 16 residues in the CDR3. CDR3 sequence: CSARDMASGGQETQYF. CDR3 sequence (DNA): TGCAGTGCTAGAGATATGGCTAGCGGGGGGCAAGAGACCCAGTACTTC.

This clonotype occurred many times. The CDR3, as DNA: TGTGCCAGCAACCTAGAGTATGGAGAAGAGACCCAGTACTTC. Translated, it gives CASNLEYGEETQYF. The chain employs TRBV5-5 and TRBJ2-5; D is uncertain. The length of the CDR3 is 14 residues. Trimming pared 6 bases from V and 3 bases from J, leaving 15 bases between. Germline CDR1 reads SGHKS; CDR2 reads YYEKEE (reference sequence).

This clonotype was counted ten times or more. V gene TRBV5-1 combines with J gene TRBJ2-4, with 7 positions matching TRBD1. V lost 4 bases to trimming and J lost 5 bases; unmatched junction nucleotides: 3. The CDR3 consists of 13 residues. The V gene's germline CDR1 is SGHRS and CDR2 YFSETQ. CDR3 in amino acids: CASSEGAENIQYF. The CDR3 DNA follows: TGCGCCAGCAGCGAGGGGGCGGAAAACATTCAGTACTTC.

This clonotype was seen ten or more times. The chain uses TRBV28 and TRBJ2-3, with 8 nucleotides matching TRBD2. This CDR3 is built from 15 residues. Looked up from germline, CDR1 is MDHEN and CDR2 is SYDVKM. The J segment lost 2 bases and the V segment lost 5 bases, leaving 6 bases of the junction unmatched. The CDR3 bases are TGTGCCAGCAGTAAGCGGGGGCCGTACACAGATACGCAGTATTTT. Translated, it gives CASSKRGPYTDTQYF.

The rearrangement joins TRBV9 to TRBJ2-4; 7 bases align to TRBD2. Germline V gives CDR1 SGDLS, CDR2 YYNGEE. The V segment lost 4 bases and the J segment 7 bases; nucleotides outside the gene matches: 8. The length of the CDR3 is 14 residues. Here the CDR3 DNA reads TGTGCCAGCAGCCACAGCGGGGAGAGGAACATTCAGTACTTC. Protein: CASSHSGERNIQYF.

This clonotype was seen just once. This chain uses TRBV5-1 with TRBJ2-5; 9 nucleotides line up with TRBD1. The V and J ends lost 7 bases and 1 base, in that order; junction bases with no gene match: 8. The CDR3 loop spans 15 amino acids. In germline, CDR1 is SGHRS, CDR2 YFSETQ. The CDR3 DNA follows: TGCGCCAGCTACCGTGGGACAGGGATCCAAGAGACCCAGTACTTC. Translating gives CASYRGTGIQETQYF.

CDR3 nucleotides: TGTGCCAGCAGCGCACCCCTGGGAACTCTAGCGGGAGGGCCGATCGGGCAGTTCTTC. Translating gives CASSAPLGTLAGGPIGQFF. The chain combines TRBV9 with TRBJ2-1; TRBD2 agrees at 12 bases. From germline, CDR1 is SGDLS and CDR2 YYNGEE. The CDR3 contains 19 residues. Unmatched junction bases numbered 22, after V lost 3 bases and J lost 12 bases.

Many counts were recorded for this clonotype. The chain links TRBV12-3 or TRBV12-4 to TRBJ2-7; 10 positions agree with TRBD1. V lost 1 base to trimming and J lost 6 bases; unmatched junction nucleotides: 6. CDR3 length: 15 amino acids. CDR3 coding DNA: TGTGCCAGCAGTTTAGTTACGGACAGGGGGGGCGAGCAGTACTTC. Its translation is CASSLVTDRGGEQYF.

This clonotype was detected ten times or more. The chain links TRBV29-1 to TRBJ2-1; TRBD2 matches at 12 bases. V trimming: 1 base; J trimming: 8 bases; junction bases outside the gene matches: 3. The CDR3 is 14 amino acids. Germline values: CDR1 SQVTM, CDR2 ANQGSEA. The CDR3 DNA reads TGCAGCGTTGAAGGGACTAGCGGGACATATGAGCAGTTCTTC. Amino acids: CSVEGTSGTYEQFF.

Regarding this clonotype: An end of the junction differs from the germline gene, which may be a read error. V is TRBV4-2 and J is TRBJ1-2; 7 nucleotides agree with TRBD1. CDR1 LGHNA and CDR2 YNFKEQ come from the germline V gene. The CDR3 covers 14 residues. The CDR3 reads CAGSPGQQNYGYTF. The DNA for the CDR3 is TGTGCCGGCAGCCCGGGACAGCAGAACTATGGCTACACCTTC.

The table lists this clonotype with many counts. The chain is built from TRBV7-9 and TRBJ2-5; tentatively, D is TRBD2 (6 bases). Germline CDR1 and CDR2: SEHNR and FQNEAQ (reference sequence). The CDR3 has 14 amino acids. V lost 11 bases and J 5 bases, leaving 21 bases between the germline ends. The CDR3 region is CAFQPGLAYETQYF. The CDR3 bases are TGTGCCTTCCAACCAGGCCTAGCGTACGAGACCCAGTACTTC. The whole variable domain, remainder taken from reference TRBV7-9 and TRBJ2-5, is DTGVSQNPRHKITKRGQNVTFRCDPISEHNRLYWYRQTLGQGPEFLTYFQNEAQLEKSRLLSDRFSAERPKGSFSTLEIQRTEQGDSAMYLCAFQPGLAYETQYFGPGTRLLVL.